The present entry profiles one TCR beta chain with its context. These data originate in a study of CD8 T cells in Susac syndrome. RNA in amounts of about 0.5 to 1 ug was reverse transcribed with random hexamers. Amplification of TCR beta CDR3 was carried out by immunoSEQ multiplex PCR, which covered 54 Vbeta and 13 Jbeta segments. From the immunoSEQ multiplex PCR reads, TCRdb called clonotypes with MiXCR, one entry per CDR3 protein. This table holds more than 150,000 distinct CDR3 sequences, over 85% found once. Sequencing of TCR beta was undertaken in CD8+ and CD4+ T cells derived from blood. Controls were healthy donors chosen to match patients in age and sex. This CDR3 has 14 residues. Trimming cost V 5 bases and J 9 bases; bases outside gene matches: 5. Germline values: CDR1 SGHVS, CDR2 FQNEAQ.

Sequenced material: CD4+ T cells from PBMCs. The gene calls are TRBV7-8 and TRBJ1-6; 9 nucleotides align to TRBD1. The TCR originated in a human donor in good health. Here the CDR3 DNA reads TGTGCCAGCAGCGTAACAGGGGGCGGTTCACCCCTCCACTTT. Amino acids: CASSVTGGGSPLHF.